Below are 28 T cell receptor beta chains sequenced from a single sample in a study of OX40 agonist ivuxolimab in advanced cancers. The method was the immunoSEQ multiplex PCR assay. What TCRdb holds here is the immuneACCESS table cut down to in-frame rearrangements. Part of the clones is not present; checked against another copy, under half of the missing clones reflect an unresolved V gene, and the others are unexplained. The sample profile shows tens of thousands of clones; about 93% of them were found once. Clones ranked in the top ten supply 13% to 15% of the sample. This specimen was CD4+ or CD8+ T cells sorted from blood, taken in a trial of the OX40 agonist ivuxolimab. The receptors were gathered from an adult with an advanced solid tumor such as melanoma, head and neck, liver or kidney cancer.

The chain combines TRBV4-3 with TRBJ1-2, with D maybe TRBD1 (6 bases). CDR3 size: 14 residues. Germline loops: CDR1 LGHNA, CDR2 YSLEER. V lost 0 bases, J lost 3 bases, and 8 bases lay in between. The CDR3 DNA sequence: TGCGCCAGCAGCCAAGAGGGGGCCGACTATGGCTACACCTTC. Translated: CASSQEGADYGYTF.

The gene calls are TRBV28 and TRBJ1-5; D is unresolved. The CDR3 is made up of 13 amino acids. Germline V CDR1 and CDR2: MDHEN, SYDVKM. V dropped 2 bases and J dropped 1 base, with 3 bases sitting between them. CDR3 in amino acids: CASSLGSNQPQHF. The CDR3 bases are TGTGCCAGCAGTTTAGGGAGCAATCAGCCCCAGCATTTT.

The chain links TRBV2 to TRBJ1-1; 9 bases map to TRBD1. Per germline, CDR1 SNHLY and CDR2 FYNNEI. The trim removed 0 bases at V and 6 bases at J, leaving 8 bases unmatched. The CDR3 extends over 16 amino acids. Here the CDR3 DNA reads TGTGCCAGCAGTGAAGCTCCACAGGGGGCTAGGGCTGAAGCTTTCTTT. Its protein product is CASSEAPQGARAEAFF.

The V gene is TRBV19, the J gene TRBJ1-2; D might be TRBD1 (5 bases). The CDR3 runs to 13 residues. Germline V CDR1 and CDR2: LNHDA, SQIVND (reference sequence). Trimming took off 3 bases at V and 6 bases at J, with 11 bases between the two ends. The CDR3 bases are TGTGCCAGTAGTATGGGCAGGGTTCATGGCTACACCTTC. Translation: CASSMGRVHGYTF.

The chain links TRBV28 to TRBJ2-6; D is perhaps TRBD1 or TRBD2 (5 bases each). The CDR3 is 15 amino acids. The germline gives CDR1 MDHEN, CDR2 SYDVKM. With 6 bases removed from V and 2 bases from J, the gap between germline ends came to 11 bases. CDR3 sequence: CASSPRGAGANVLTF. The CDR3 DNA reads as TGTGCCAGCAGCCCGAGGGGAGCTGGGGCCAACGTCCTGACTTTC.

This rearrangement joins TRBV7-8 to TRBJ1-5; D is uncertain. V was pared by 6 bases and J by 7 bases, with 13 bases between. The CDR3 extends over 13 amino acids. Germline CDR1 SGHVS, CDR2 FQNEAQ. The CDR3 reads CASSLNGVQPQHF. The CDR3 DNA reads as TGTGCCAGCAGTCTAAATGGTGTGCAGCCCCAGCATTTT.

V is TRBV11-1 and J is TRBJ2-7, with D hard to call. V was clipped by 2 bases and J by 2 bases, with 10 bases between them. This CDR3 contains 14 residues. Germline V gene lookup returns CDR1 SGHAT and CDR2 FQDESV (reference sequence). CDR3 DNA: TGTGCCAGCAGCTTAAGGGCAGCTACCTACGAGCAGTACTTC. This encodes CASSLRAATYEQYF.

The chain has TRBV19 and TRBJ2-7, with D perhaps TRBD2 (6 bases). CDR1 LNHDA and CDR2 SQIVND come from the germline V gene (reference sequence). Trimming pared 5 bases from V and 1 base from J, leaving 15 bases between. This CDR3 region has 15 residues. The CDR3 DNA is TGTGCCAGTAGTTGGGGGGTAGTGGGTTCCTACGAGCAGTACTTC. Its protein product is CASSWGVVGSYEQYF.

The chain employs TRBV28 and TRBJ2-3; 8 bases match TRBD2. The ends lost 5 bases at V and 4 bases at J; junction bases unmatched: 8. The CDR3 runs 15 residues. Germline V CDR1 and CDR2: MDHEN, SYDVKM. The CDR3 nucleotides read TGTGCCAGCAGTCCACCGACTAGCGCCCCAGATACGCAGTATTTT. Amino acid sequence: CASSPPTSAPDTQYF.

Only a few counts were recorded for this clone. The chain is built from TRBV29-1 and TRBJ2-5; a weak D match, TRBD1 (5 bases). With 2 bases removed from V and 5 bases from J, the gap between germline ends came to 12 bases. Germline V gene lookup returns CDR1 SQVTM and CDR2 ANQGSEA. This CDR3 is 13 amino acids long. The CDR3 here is CSVEPAAGETQYF. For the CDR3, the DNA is TGCAGCGTTGAACCAGCCGCAGGGGAGACCCAGTACTTC.

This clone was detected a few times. CDR3 amino acids: CASSLQFLYNQPQHF. DNA of the CDR3: TGTGCCAGCAGTTTACAGTTCCTTTATAATCAGCCCCAGCATTTT. V gene TRBV27 combines with J gene TRBJ1-5, with unresolved D. Germline assignment: CDR1 MNHEY and CDR2 SMNVEV (reference sequence). Trimming took off 2 bases at V and 4 bases at J, with 12 bases between the two ends. This CDR3 region has 15 residues.

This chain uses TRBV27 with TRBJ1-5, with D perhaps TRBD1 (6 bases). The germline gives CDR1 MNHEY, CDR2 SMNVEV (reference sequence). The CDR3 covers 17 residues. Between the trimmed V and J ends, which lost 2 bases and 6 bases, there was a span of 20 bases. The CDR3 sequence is CASSLPAYRVDSQPQHF. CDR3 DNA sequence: TGTGCCAGCAGTTTACCCGCCTACAGGGTCGACAGTCAGCCCCAGCATTTT.

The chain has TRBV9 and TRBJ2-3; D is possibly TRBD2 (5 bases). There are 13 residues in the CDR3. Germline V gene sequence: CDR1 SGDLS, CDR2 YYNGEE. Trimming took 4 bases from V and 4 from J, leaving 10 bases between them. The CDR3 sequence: CASSPMRADTQYF. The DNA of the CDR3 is TGTGCCAGCAGCCCCATGCGGGCAGATACGCAGTATTTT.

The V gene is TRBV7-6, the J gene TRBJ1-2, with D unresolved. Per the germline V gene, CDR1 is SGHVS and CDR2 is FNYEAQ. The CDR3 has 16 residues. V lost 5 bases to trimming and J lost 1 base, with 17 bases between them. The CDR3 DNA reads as TGTGCCAGCAGCCCCCTCCCAGAGGGTCGTAACTATGGCTACACCTTC. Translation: CASSPLPEGRNYGYTF.

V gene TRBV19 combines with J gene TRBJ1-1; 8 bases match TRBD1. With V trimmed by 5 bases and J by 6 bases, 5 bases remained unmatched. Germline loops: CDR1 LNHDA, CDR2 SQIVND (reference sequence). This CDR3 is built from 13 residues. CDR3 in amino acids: CASSPTGGAEAFF. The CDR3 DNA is TGTGCCAGTAGTCCCACAGGGGGGGCTGAAGCTTTCTTT. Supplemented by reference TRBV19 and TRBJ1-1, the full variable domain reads DGGITQSPKYLFRKEGQNVTLSCEQNLNHDAMYWYRQDPGQGLRLIYYSQIVNDFQKGDIAEGYSVSREKKESFPLTVTSAQKNPTAFYLCASSPTGGAEAFFGQGTRLTVV.

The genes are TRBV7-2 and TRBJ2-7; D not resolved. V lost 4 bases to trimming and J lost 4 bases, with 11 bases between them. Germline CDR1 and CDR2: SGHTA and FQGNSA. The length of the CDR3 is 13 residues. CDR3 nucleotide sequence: TGTGCCAGCAGCTCGGAGAGCATTTACGAGCAGTACTTC. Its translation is CASSSESIYEQYF.

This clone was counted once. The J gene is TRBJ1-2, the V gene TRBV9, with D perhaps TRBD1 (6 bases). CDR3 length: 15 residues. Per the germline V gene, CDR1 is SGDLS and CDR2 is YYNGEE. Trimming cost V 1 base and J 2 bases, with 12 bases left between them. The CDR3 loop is CASSVRVGTNYGYTF. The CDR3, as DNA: TGTGCCAGCAGCGTACGGGTCGGGACAAACTATGGCTACACCTTC.

Here the CDR3 reads CAISESRRGDPYEQYF. The CDR3 DNA follows: TGTGCCATCAGTGAGTCGAGGCGGGGGGACCCCTACGAGCAGTACTTC. This sequence joins TRBV10-3 and TRBJ2-7; TRBD2 matches at 8 bases. CDR3 length: 16 amino acids. The junction had 6 bases not matched to a gene; V was cut back by 0 bases and J by 2 bases. Germline V CDR1 and CDR2: ENHRY, SYGVKD.

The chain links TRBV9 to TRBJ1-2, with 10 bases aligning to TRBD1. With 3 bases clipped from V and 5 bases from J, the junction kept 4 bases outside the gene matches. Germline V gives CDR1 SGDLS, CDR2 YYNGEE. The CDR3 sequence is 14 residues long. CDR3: CASSGGQGLYGYTF. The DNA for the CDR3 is TGTGCCAGCAGCGGGGGACAGGGGCTTTATGGCTACACCTTC.

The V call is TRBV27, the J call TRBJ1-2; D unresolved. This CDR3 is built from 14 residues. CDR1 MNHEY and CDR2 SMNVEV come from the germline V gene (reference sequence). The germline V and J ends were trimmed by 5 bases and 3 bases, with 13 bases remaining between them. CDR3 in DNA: TGTGCCAGCAGTCCCCTCGTGGTGGACTATGGCTACACCTTC. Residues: CASSPLVVDYGYTF.

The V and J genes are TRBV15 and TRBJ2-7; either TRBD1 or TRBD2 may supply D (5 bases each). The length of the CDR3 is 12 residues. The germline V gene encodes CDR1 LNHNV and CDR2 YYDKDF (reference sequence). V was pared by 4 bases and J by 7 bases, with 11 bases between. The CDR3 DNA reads TGTGCCACCAGCATTGGGACGAGGGAGCAGTACTTC. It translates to CATSIGTREQYF.

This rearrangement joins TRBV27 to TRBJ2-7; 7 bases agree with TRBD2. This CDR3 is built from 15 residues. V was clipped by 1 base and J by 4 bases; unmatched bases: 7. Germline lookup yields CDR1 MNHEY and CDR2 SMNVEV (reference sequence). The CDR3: CASSLWGGGKYEQYF. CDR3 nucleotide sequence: TGTGCCAGCAGTTTATGGGGGGGAGGAAAATACGAGCAGTACTTC.

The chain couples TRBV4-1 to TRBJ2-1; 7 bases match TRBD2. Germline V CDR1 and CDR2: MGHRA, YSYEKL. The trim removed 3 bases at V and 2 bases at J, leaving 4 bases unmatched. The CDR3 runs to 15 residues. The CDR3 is CASSHSSGPYNEQFF. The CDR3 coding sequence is TGCGCCAGCAGCCATTCTAGCGGCCCCTACAATGAGCAGTTCTTC.

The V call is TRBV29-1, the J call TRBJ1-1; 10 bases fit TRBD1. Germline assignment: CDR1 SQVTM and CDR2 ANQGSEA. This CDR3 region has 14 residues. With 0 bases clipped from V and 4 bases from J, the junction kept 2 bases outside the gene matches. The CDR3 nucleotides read TGCAGCGTTGAAGATAGGACAGGGGGCACTGAAGCTTTCTTT. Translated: CSVEDRTGGTEAFF.

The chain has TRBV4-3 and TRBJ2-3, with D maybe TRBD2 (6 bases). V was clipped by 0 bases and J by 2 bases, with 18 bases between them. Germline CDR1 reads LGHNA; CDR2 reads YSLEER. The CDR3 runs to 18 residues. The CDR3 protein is CASSQDSGSIIPTDTQYF. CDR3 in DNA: TGCGCCAGCAGCCAAGATTCCGGGAGCATAATACCCACAGATACGCAGTATTTT.

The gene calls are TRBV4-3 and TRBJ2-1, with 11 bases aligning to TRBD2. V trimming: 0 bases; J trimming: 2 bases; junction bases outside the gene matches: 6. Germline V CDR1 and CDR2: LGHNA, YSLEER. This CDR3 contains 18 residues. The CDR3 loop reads CASSQDPSGRLAYNEQFF. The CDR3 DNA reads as TGCGCCAGCAGCCAAGACCCTAGCGGGAGGTTAGCCTACAATGAGCAGTTCTTC.

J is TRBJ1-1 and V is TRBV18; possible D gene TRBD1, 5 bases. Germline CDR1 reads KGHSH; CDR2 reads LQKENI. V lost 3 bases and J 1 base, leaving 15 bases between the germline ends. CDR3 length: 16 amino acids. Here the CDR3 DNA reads TGTGCCAGCTCACCGACGGCTCGGGGGGGGAACACTGAAGCTTTCTTT. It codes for CASSPTARGGNTEAFF.

In nucleotides, the CDR3 is TGTGCCAGCAGCCACTTAGACGGCAAAAACATTCAGTACTTC. As protein: CASSHLDGKNIQYF. The chain carries TRBV11-2 and TRBJ2-4; unclear D gene. Germline V gene sequence: CDR1 SGHAT, CDR2 FQNNGV. The CDR3 covers 14 residues. The ends were cut back, 5 bases at V and 3 bases at J, with 11 bases in the middle.